The T cell receptor beta chain under discussion was sequenced for a study of T-cell reconstitution after alpha-beta-depleted transplantation in children. Construction of the TCRbeta library involved unique molecular identifiers. TCRdb re-analysed the PCR reads in MiXCR, keeping a single row per CDR3 protein. In the table there are about 190,000 distinct CDR3 sequences, about 6.4% of which are singletons. This CDR3 is built from 13 residues. The V and J ends lost 5 bases and 4 bases respectively, with 12 bases between them. The germline CDR1 and CDR2 sequences are PRHDT and FYEKMQ (reference sequence).

This clonotype originated in a human donor who donated a stem cell graft to a child with Wiskott-Aldrich syndrome. The chain recombines TRBV13 with TRBJ2-7; TRBD1 or TRBD2 may be the D gene (5 bases each). The specimen comprised PBMCs from the stem cell graft donor, sampled from the stem cell graft. The CDR3 here is CASSPRDRYEQYF. In DNA form, the CDR3 reads TGTGCCAGCAGCCCACGGGACCGTTACGAGCAGTACTTC.